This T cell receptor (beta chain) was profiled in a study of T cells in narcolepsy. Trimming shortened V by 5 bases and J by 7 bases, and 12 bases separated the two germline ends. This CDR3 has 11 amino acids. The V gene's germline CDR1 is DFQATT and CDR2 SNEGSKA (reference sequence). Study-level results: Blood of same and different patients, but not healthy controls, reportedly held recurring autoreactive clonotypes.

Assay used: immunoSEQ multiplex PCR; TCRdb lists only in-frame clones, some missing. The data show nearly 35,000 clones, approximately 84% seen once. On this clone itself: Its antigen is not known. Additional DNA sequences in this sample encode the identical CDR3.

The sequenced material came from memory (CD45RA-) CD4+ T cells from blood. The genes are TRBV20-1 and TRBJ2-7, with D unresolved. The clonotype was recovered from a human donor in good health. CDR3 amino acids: CSAPRGREQYF. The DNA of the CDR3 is TGCAGTGCTCCGCGCGGTCGGGAGCAGTACTTC.